Listed here is a single T cell receptor beta chain. Its antigen is not known. The primer mix had 60 Vbeta and 13 Jbeta primers. Only in-frame clones appear in the TCRdb table, and some are missing; sequencing was by immunoSEQ multiplex PCR. The data show around 150,000 clones, roughly 73% seen once. The CDR3 runs 14 residues. Germline V gives CDR1 SNHLY, CDR2 FYNNEI. Trimming stripped 7 bases from V and 6 bases from J, with 16 bases between. The sample originates from a study of cytomegalovirus exposure and HLA in healthy donors. Study-level results: Later analysis revealed greater clonal expansion in HLA-associated TCR beta chains than in equally common others.

J is TRBJ1-3 and V is TRBV2; D unclear. The sequencing input was PBMCs. This receptor was taken from a woman in her 40s in good health and CMV-seropositive. The CDR3 DNA reads TGTGCCAGCACCAAAGGAGGGCAGTCAAACACCATATATTTT. Translated: CASTKGGQSNTIYF.